One sample yielded the 2 T cell receptor beta chains listed below, sequenced in a study of blood T cell repertoires in COVID-19. The repertoire was sequenced with immunoSEQ multiplex PCR; TCRdb's copy has only in-frame clones and lacks some. The sample includes approximately 130,000 clones, 60% to 80% of them seen just once. The sequencing input was peripheral blood. These receptors came from a human donor in a cohort sampled during active COVID-19.

This clone has only a few counts. The chain joins TRBV5-1 to TRBJ2-7; the match to TRBD1 covers 7 bases. V was pared by 2 bases and J by 3 bases, with 2 bases of the junction left unmatched. The CDR3 loop spans 13 amino acids. Germline V gives CDR1 SGHRS, CDR2 YFSETQ. Here the CDR3 reads CASSFGTVYEQYF. Written as DNA, the CDR3 is TGCGCCAGCAGCTTTGGGACAGTCTACGAGCAGTACTTC.

The gene calls are TRBV24-1 and TRBJ2-2; no reliable D call. The CDR3 is 12 amino acids. Germline values: CDR1 KGHDR, CDR2 SFDVKD. V was pared by 3 bases and J by 9 bases, with 7 bases between. CDR3: CATSDPGRELFF. CDR3 nucleotide sequence: TGTGCCACCAGTGATCCAGGCCGGGAGCTGTTTTTT.